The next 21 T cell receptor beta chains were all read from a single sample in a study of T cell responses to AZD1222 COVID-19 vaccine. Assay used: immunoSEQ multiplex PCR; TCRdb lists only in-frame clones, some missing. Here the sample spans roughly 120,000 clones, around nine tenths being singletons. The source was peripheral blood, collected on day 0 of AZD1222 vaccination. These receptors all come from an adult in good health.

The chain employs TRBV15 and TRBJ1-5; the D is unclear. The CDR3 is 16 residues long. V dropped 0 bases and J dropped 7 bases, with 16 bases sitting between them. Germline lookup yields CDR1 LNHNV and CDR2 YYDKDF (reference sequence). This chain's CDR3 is CATSRDLGSGDQPQHF. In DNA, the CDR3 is TGTGCCACCAGCAGAGATCTGGGCTCGGGAGACCAGCCCCAGCATTTT.

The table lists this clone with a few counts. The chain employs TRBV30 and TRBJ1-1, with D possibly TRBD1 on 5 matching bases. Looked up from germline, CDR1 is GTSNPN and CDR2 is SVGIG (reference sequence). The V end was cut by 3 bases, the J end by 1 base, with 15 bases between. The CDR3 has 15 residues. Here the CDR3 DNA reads TGTGCCTGGAGAGCCTCGGGACGGAAGAACACTGAAGCTTTCTTT. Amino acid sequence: CAWRASGRKNTEAFF.

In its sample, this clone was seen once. As DNA, the CDR3 is TGTGCCAGCAGCTTGGATTTTGGTCAGAGCTACACCTTC. Translated: CASSLDFGQSYTF. This rearrangement joins TRBV5-6 to TRBJ1-2; D unclear. V lost 0 bases and J lost 9, with 12 bases in between. The germline gives CDR1 SGHDT, CDR2 YYEEEE. The CDR3 spans 13 residues.

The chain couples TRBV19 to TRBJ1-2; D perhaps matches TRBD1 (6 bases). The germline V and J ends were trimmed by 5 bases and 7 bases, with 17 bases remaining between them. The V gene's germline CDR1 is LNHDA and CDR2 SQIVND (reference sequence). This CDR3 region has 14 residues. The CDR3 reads CASSLVLGGAGYTF. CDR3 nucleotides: TGTGCCAGTAGTCTCGTCCTAGGGGGGGCTGGCTACACCTTC.

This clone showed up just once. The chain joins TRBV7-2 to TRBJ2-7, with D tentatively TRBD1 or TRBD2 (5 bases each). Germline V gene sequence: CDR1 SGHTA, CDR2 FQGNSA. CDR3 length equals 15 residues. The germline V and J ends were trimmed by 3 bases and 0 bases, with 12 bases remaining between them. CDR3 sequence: CASSFRGESSYEQYF. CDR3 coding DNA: TGTGCCAGCAGCTTTCGGGGCGAAAGCTCCTACGAGCAGTACTTC.

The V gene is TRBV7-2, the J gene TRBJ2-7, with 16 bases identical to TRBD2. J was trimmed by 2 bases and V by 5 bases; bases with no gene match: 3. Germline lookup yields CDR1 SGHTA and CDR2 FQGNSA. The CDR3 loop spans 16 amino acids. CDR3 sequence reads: CASSKGLAGGPYEQYF. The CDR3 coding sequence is TGTGCCAGCAGCAAGGGACTAGCGGGAGGGCCCTACGAGCAGTACTTC. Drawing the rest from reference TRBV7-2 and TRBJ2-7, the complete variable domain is GAGVSQSPSNKVTEKGKDVELRCDPISGHTALYWYRQSLGQGLEFLIYFQGNSAPDKSGLPSDRFSAERTGGSVSTLTIQRTQQEDSAVYLCASSKGLAGGPYEQYFGPGTRLTVT.

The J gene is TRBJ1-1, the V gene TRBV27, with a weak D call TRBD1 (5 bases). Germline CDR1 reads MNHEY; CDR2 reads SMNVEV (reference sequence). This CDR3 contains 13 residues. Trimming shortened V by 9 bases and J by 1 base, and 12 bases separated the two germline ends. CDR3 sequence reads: CASMGLGNTEAFF. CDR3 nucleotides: TGTGCCAGTATGGGGCTCGGGAACACTGAAGCTTTCTTT.

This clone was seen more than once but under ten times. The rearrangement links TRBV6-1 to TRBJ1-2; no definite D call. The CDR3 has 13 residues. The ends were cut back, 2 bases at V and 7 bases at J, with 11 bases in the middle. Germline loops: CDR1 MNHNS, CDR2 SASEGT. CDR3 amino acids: CASSESEVSGYTF. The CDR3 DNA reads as TGTGCCAGCAGTGAATCAGAGGTTTCTGGCTACACCTTC.

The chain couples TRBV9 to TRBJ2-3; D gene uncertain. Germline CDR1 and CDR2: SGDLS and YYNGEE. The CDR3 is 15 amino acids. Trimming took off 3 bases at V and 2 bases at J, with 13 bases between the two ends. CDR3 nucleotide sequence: TGTGCCAGCAGCGGCCCGGGTCCTCACACAGATACGCAGTATTTT. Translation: CASSGPGPHTDTQYF.

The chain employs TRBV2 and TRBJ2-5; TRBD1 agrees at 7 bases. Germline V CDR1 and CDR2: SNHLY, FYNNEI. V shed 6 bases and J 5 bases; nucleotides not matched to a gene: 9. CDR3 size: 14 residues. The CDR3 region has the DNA TGTGCCAGCAGCGAGCAACAGGGGAGTGAGACCCAGTACTTC. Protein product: CASSEQQGSETQYF.

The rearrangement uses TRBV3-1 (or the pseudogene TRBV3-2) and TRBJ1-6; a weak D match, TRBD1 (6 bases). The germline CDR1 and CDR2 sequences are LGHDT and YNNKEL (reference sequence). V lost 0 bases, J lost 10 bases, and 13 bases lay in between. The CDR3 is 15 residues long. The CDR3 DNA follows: TGTGCCAGCAGCCAAGATAGGACAGTGACCTCACCCCTCCACTTT. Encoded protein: CASSQDRTVTSPLHF.

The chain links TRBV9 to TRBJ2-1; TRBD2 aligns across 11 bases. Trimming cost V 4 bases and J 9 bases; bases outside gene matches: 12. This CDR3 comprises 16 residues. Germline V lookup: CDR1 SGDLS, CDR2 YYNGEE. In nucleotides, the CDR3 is TGTGCCAGCAGCCCGCTCCGGCTAGCGGGAGGAGGTGAGCAGTTCTTC. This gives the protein CASSPLRLAGGGEQFF. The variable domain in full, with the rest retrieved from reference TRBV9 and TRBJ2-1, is DSGVTQTPKHLITATGQRVTLRCSPRSGDLSVYWYQQSLDQGLQFLIQYYNGEERAKGNILERFSAQQFPDLHSELNLSSLELGDSALYFCASSPLRLAGGGEQFFGPGTRLTVL.

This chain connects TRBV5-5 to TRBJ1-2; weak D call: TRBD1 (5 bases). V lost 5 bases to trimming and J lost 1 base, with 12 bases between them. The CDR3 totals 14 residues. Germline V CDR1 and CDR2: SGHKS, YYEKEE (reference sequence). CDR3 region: CASRGYDSNYGYTF. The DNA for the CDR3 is TGTGCCAGCAGGGGCTACGACAGTAACTATGGCTACACCTTC.

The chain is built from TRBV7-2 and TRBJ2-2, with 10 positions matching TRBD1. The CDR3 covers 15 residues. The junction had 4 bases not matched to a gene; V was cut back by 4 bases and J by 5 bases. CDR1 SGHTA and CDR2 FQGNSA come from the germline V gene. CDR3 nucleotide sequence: TGTGCCAGCAGCTCTGGACAGGGGGTAACCGGGGAGCTGTTTTTT. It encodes CASSSGQGVTGELFF.

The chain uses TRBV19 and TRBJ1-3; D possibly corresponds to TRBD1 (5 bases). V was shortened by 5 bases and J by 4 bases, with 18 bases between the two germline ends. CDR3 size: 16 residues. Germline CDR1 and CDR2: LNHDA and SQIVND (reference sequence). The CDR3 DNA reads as TGTGCCAGTAGTCCACAGTCCAGGGAACGAGGAAACACCATATATTTT. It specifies CASSPQSRERGNTIYF.

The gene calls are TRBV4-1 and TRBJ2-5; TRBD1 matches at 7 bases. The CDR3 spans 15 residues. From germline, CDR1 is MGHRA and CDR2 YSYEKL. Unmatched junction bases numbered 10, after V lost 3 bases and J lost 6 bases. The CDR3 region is CASSQTGQYVQTQYF. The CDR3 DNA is TGCGCCAGCAGCCAGACGGGACAGTACGTACAGACCCAGTACTTC.

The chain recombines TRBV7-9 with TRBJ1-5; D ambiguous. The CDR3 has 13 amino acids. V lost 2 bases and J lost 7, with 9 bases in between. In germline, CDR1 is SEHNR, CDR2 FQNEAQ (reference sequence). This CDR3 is CASSLLVGQPQHF. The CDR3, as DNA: TGTGCCAGCAGCTTACTTGTAGGGCAGCCCCAGCATTTT.

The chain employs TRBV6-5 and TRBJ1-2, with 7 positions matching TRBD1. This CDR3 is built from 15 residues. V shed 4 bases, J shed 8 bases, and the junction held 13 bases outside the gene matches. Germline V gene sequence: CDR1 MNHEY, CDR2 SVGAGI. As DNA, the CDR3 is TGTGCCAGCAGTTTCCTTCAATACAGGGGAGGGGGCTACACCTTC. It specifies CASSFLQYRGGGYTF.

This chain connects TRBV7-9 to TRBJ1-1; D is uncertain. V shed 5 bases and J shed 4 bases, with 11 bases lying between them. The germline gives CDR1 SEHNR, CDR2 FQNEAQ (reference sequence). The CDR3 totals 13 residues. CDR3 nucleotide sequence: TGTGCCAGCAGCCTCACCAGTCTCACTGAAGCTTTCTTT. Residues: CASSLTSLTEAFF.

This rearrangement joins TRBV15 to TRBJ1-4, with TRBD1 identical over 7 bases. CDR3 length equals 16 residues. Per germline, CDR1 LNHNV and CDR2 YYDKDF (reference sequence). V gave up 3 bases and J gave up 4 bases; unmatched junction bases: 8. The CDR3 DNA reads TGTGCCACCAGCAGGGGAGGGACAGCCCGTAATGAAAAACTGTTTTTT. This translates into CATSRGGTARNEKLFF.

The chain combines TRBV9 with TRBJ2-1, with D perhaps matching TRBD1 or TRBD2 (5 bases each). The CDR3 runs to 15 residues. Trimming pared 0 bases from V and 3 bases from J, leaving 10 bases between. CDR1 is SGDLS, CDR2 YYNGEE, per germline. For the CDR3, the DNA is TGTGCCAGCAGCGTAGTGGGGACGATCTACAATGAGCAGTTCTTC. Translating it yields CASSVVGTIYNEQFF. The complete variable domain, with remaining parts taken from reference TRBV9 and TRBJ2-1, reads DSGVTQTPKHLITATGQRVTLRCSPRSGDLSVYWYQQSLDQGLQFLIQYYNGEERAKGNILERFSAQQFPDLHSELNLSSLELGDSALYFCASSVVGTIYNEQFFGPGTRLTVL.